The clone carrying this T cell receptor (beta chain) came up once. These data come from a study of shared clonotypes between healthy human individuals. The CDR3 consists of 12 residues. Germline V lookup: CDR1 ENHRY, CDR2 SYGVKD. V shed 3 bases and J shed 0 bases, with 3 bases lying between them. The protocol was immunoSEQ multiplex PCR, while the TCRdb copy is restricted to in-frame clones and leaves out a portion. Of about 1.4 million clones in the sample, 96% were seen once. Source material: naive CD4+ T cells sorted from blood. Specified subset: CD45RA+ positively selected. The chain recombines TRBV10-3 with TRBJ2-7; D unresolved. This TCR came from a man between 25 and 39 years old in good health. CDR3 protein: CAISDHSYEQYF. The CDR3 bases are TGTGCCATCAGTGACCACTCCTACGAGCAGTACTTC.